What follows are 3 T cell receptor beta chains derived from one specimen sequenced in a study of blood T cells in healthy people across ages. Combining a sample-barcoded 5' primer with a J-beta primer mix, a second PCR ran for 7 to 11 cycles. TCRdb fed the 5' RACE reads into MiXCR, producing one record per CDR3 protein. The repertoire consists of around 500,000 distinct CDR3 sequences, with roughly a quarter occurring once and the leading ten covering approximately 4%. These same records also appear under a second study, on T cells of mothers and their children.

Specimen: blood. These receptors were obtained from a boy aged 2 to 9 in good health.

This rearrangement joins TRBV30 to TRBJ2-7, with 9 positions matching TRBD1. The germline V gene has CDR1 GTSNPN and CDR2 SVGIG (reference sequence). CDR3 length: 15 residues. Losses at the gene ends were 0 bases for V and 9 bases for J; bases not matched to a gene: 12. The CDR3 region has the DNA TGTGCCTGGAGTGTAGGAGGGACAGGGAGGTATTGGCAGTACTTC. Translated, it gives CAWSVGGTGRYWQYF.

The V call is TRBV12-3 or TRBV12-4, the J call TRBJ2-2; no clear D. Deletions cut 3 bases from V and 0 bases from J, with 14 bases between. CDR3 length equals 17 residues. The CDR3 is CASSFGQHLSNTGELFF. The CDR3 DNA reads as TGTGCCAGCAGTTTCGGGCAGCACCTATCGAACACCGGGGAGCTGTTTTTT.

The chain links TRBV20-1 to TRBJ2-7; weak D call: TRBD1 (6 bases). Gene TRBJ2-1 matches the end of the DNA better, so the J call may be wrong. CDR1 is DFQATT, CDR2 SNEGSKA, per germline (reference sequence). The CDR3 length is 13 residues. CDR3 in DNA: TGCAGTGCCCCAACAGGGATAGGGGATGAGCAGTTCTTC. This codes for CSAPTGIGDEQFF.